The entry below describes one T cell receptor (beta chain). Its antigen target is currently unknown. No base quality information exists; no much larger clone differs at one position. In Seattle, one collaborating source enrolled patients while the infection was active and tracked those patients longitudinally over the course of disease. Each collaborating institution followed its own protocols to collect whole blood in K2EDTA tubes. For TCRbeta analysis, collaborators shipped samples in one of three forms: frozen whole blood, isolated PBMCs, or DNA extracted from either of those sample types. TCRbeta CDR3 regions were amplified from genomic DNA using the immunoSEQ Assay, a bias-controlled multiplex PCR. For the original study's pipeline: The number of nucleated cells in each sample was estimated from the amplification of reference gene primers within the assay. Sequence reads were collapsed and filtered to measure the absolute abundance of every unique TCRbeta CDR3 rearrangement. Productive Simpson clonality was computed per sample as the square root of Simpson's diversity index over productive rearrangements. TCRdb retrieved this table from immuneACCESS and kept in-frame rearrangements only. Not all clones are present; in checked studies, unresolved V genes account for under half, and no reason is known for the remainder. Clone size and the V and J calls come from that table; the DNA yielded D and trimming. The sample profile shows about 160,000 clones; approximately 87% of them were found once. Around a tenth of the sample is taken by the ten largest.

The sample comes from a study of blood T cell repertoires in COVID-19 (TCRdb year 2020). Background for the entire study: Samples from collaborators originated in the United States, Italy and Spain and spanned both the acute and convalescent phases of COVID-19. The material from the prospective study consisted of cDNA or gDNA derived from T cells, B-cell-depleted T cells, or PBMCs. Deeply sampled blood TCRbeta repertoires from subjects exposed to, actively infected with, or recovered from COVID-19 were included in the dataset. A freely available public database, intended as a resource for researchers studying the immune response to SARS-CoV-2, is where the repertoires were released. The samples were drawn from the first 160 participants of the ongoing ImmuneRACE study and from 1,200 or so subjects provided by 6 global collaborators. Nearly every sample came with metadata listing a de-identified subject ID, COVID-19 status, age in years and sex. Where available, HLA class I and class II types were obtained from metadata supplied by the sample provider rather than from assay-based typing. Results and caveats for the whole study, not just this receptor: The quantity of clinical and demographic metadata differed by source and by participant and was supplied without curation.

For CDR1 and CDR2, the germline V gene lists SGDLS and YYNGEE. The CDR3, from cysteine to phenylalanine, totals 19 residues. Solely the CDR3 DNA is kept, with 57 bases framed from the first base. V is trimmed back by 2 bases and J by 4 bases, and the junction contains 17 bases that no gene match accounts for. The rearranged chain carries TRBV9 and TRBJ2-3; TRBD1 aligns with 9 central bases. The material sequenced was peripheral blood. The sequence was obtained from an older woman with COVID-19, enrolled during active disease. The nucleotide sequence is TGTGCCAGCAGCGTGGGACAGGGACTCAGGTTGGTAGCGGCAGATACGCAGTATTTT. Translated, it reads CASSVGQGLRLVAADTQYF.